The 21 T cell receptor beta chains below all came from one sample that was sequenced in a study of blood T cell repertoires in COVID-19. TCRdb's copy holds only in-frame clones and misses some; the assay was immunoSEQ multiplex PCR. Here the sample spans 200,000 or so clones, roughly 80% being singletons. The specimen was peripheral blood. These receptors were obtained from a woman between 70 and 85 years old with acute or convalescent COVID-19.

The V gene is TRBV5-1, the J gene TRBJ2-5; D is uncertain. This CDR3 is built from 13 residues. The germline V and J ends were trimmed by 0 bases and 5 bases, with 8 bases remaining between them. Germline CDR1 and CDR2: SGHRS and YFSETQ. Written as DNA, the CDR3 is TGCGCCAGCAGCTTGGCGGCCAGGGAGACCCAGTACTTC. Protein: CASSLAARETQYF.

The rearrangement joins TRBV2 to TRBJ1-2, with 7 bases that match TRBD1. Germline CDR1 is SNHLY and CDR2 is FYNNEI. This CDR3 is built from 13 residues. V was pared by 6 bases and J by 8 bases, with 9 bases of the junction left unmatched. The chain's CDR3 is CASSQTGDGGYTF. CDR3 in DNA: TGTGCCAGCAGCCAAACAGGGGATGGCGGCTACACCTTC.

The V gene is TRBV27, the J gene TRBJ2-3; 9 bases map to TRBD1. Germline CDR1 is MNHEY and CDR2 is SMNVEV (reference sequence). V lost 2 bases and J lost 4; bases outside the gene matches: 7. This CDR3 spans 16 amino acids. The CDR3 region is CASSLQTGGWPDTQYF. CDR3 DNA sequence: TGTGCCAGCAGTTTACAGACAGGGGGTTGGCCAGATACGCAGTATTTT.

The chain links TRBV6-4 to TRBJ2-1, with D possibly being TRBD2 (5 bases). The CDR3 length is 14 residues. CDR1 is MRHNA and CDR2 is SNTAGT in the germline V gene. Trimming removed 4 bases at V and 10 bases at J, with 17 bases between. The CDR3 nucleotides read TGTGCCAGCAGTGTTCAGGAGACTAAGGGCGAGCAGTTCTTC. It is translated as CASSVQETKGEQFF.

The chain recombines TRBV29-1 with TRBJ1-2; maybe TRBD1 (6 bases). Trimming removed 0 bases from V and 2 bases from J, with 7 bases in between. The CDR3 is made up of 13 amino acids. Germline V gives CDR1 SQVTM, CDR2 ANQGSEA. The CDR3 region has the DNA TGCAGCGTTGAAGAGGGGGCGAACTATGGCTACACCTTC. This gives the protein CSVEEGANYGYTF.

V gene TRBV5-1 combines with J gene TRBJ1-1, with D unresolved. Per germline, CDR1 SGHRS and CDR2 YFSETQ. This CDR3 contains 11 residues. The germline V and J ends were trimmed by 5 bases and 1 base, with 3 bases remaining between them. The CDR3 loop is CASRQNTEAFF. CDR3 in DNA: TGCGCCAGCAGACAGAACACTGAAGCTTTCTTT.

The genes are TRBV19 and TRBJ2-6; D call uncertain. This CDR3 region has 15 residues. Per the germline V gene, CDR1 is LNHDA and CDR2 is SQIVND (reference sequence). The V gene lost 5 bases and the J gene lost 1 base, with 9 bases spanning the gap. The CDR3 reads CASSLGSSGANVLTF. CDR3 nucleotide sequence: TGTGCCAGTAGTCTTGGCAGTTCTGGGGCCAACGTCCTGACTTTC.

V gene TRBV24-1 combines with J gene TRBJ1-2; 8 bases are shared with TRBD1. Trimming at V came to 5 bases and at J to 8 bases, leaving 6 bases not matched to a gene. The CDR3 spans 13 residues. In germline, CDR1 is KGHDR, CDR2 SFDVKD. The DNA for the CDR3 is TGTGCCACCAGTGGTACAGGGGGACAAGGCTACACCTTC. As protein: CATSGTGGQGYTF.

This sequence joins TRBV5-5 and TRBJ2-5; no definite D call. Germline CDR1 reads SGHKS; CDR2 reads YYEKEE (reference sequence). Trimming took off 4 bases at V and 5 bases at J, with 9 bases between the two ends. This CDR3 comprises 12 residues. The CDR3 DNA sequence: TGTGCCAGCAGCCTGACTGGGGAGACCCAGTACTTC. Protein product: CASSLTGETQYF.

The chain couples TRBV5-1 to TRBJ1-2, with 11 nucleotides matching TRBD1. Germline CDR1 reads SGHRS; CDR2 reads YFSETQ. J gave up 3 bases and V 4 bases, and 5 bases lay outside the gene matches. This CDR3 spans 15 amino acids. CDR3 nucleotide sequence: TGCGCCAGCAGCCCTGGGACAGGGGGGGACTATGGCTACACCTTC. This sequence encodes CASSPGTGGDYGYTF.

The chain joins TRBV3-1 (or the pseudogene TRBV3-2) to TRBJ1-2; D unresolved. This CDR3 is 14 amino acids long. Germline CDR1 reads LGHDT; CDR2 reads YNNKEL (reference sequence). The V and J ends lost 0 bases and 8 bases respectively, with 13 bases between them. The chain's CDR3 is CASSQEALHGGYTF. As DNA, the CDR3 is TGTGCCAGCAGCCAAGAGGCCCTGCATGGCGGCTACACCTTC.

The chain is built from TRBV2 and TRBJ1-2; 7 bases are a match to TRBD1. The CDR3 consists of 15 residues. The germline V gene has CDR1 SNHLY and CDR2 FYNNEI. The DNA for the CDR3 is TGTGCACAAGCAGGGGGGTTTACTTCCCTCTATGGCTACACCTTC. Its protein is CAQAGGFTSLYGYTF.

The CDR3: CASMGLGRNSGRSYNEQFF. The CDR3 DNA sequence: TGCGCCAGCATGGGGCTTGGGAGAAATAGCGGGAGGTCCTACAATGAGCAGTTCTTC. The chain couples TRBV10-1 to TRBJ2-1, with 10 positions matching TRBD2. J lost 1 base, V lost 7 bases, and 16 bases had no gene match. Germline V CDR1 and CDR2: WNHNN, SYGVQD (reference sequence). The length of the CDR3 is 19 residues.

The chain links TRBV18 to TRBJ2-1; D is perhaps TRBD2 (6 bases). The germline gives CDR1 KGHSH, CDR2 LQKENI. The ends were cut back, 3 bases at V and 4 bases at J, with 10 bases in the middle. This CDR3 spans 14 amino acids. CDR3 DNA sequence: TGTGCCAGCTCACCCGGGACTTCTTACAATGAGCAGTTCTTC. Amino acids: CASSPGTSYNEQFF.

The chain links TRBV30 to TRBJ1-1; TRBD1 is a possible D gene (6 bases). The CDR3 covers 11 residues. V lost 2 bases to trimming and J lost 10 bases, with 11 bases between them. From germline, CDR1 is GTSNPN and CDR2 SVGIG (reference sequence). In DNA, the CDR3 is TGTGCCTGGAGTTCCCGGGGGGCAGCTTTCTTT. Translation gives CAWSSRGAAFF. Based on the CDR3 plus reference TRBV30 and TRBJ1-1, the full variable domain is SQTIHQWPATLVQPVGSPLSLECTVEGTSNPNLYWYRQAAGRGLQLLFYSVGIGQISSEVPQNLSASRPQDRQFILSSKKLLLSDSGFYLCAWSSRGAAFFGQGTRLTVV.

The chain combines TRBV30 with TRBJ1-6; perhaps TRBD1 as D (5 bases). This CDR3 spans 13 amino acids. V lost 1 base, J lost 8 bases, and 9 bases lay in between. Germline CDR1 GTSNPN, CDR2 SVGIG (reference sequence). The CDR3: CAWSETEYSPLHF. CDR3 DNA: TGTGCCTGGAGTGAGACAGAGTATTCACCCCTCCACTTT. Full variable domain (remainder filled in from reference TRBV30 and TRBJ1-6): SQTIHQWPATLVQPVGSPLSLECTVEGTSNPNLYWYRQAAGRGLQLLFYSVGIGQISSEVPQNLSASRPQDRQFILSSKKLLLSDSGFYLCAWSETEYSPLHFGNGTRLTVT.

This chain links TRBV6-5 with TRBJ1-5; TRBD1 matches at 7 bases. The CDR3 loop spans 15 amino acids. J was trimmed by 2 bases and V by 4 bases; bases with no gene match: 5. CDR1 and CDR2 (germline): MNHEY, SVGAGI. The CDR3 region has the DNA TGTGCCAGCAGTTTGGCCGGGACAGGCAATCAGCCCCAGCATTTT. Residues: CASSLAGTGNQPQHF.

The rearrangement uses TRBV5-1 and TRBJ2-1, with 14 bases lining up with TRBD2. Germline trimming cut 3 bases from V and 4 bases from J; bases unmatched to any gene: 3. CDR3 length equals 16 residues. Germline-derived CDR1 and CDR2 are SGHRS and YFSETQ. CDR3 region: CASSWGLAGDYNEQFF. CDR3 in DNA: TGCGCCAGCAGCTGGGGACTAGCGGGGGATTACAATGAGCAGTTCTTC.

CDR3 nucleotide sequence: TGTGCCAGCAGCCAAATTCCAGCATATTCGGACAGCAACTATGGCTACACCTTC. Its translation is CASSQIPAYSDSNYGYTF. This chain links TRBV4-2 with TRBJ1-2, with TRBD1 as a possible D gene (6 bases). V was pared by 2 bases and J by 2 bases, with 21 bases between. The V gene's germline CDR1 is LGHNA and CDR2 YNFKEQ. CDR3 length: 18 residues.

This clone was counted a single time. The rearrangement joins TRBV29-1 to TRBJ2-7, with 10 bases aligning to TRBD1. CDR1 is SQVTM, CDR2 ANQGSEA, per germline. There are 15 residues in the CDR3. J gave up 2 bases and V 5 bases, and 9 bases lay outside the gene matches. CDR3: CSVQPGTGATYEQYF. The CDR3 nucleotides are TGCAGCGTTCAACCCGGGACAGGGGCAACCTACGAGCAGTACTTC.

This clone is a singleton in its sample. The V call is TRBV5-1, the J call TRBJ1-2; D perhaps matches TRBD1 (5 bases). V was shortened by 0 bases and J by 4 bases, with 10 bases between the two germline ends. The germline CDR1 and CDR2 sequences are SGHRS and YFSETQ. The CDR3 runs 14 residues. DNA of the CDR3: TGCGCCAGCAGCTTGGATTCGGGGGGCTATGGCTACACCTTC. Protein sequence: CASSLDSGGYGYTF.